Each of the 24 T cell receptor beta chains below was sequenced from the same sample in a study of cytomegalovirus exposure and HLA in healthy donors (dated by TCRdb to about 2017). Libraries were prepared through the immunoSEQ multiplex PCR assay. For the multiplex PCR, a mixture combining 60 forward primers for TCR Vbeta segments and 13 reverse primers for TCR Jbeta segments was used. TCRdb mirrors the immuneACCESS table, restricted to in-frame sequences. Some clones are absent from its copies; in checked studies, under half trace to an unresolved V gene, and the reason for the others is unknown. The sample table shows about 170,000 clones, and approximately 67% are seen once. The leading ten clones occupy just under 3% of the sample. The source material was PBMCs. Every receptor here comes from a middle-aged man in good health and CMV-seronegative.

The chain employs TRBV18 and TRBJ1-2; 11 bases map to TRBD1. V lost 2 bases, J lost 0 bases, and 2 bases stayed unmatched. The CDR3 is 16 residues long. Germline lookup yields CDR1 KGHSH and CDR2 LQKENI. The CDR3 nucleotides are TGTGCCAGCTCACCAGGGACAGGGGGTGCTAACTATGGCTACACCTTC. It specifies CASSPGTGGANYGYTF.

The chain has TRBV5-1 and TRBJ2-3; D perhaps matches TRBD2 (6 bases). The CDR3 consists of 16 residues. The germline V gene encodes CDR1 SGHRS and CDR2 YFSETQ. The germline V and J ends were trimmed by 0 bases and 1 base, with 12 bases remaining between them. For the CDR3, the DNA is TGCGCCAGCAGCTTGGTAAGCGGGCTCGGCACAGATACGCAGTATTTT. Translating it yields CASSLVSGLGTDTQYF.

The V and J genes are TRBV29-1 and TRBJ2-1; no reliable D call. CDR3 length: 14 amino acids. V was trimmed by 3 bases and J by 0 bases, leaving 9 bases between them. CDR1 SQVTM and CDR2 ANQGSEA come from the germline V gene. CDR3 nucleotide sequence: TGCAGCGTTGATATTCAGGTCTCCTACAATGAGCAGTTCTTC. Translating it yields CSVDIQVSYNEQFF.

The V call is TRBV6-1, the J call TRBJ2-7; D unclear. The V end was cut by 0 bases, the J end by 3 bases, with 6 bases between. This CDR3 has 13 residues. CDR1 is MNHNS and CDR2 is SASEGT in the germline V gene. CDR3 region: CASSEAPSYEQYF. CDR3 DNA: TGTGCCAGCAGTGAAGCGCCCAGCTACGAGCAGTACTTC.

The V and J genes are TRBV14 and TRBJ2-4; D not certain. Trimming stripped 1 base from V and 7 bases from J, with 5 bases between. CDR3 size: 12 residues. Germline V gives CDR1 SGHDN, CDR2 FVKESK. The CDR3 reads CASSQGSNIQYF. The CDR3 region has the DNA TGTGCCAGCAGCCAAGGTTCGAACATTCAGTACTTC.

The V and J genes are TRBV2 and TRBJ2-1; 7 bases align to TRBD1. J gave up 3 bases and V 8 bases, and 1 base lay outside the gene matches. The germline V gene has CDR1 SNHLY and CDR2 FYNNEI. The CDR3 has 12 amino acids. The DNA of the CDR3 is TGTGCCAGCGGGACAGACTACAATGAGCAGTTCTTC. Its protein product is CASGTDYNEQFF.

This sequence joins TRBV7-8 and TRBJ2-5, with 10 nucleotides matching TRBD1. J was trimmed by 1 base and V by 5 bases; bases with no gene match: 7. Germline assignment: CDR1 SGHVS and CDR2 FQNEAQ. This CDR3 is 16 amino acids long. CDR3 nucleotides: TGTGCCAGCAGCCTAAGGACAGGGGGAGGCCAAGAGACCCAGTACTTC. It translates to CASSLRTGGGQETQYF.

This clone has a handful of counts. The genes are TRBV6-1 and TRBJ1-4; D is possibly TRBD1 (5 bases). The CDR3 spans 15 residues. Germline assignment: CDR1 MNHNS and CDR2 SASEGT. Trimming took 7 bases from V and 8 from J, leaving 20 bases between them. The CDR3 sequence: CASTAWRQGLEKLFF. The CDR3 coding sequence is TGTGCCAGCACTGCGTGGAGGCAGGGACTCGAAAAACTGTTTTTT.

The J gene is TRBJ1-2, the V gene TRBV5-1, with a tentative D call TRBD1 (6 bases). From germline, CDR1 is SGHRS and CDR2 YFSETQ. V was trimmed by 3 bases and J by 4 bases, leaving 10 bases between them. The CDR3 length is 13 residues. Here the CDR3 DNA reads TGCGCCAGCAGCTGGATGGACAGCTATGGCTACACCTTC. This codes for CASSWMDSYGYTF.

This clone was picked up a small number of times. The rearrangement joins TRBV11-3 to TRBJ2-3; tentatively, D is TRBD1 (5 bases). V gave up 4 bases and J gave up 4 bases, with 15 bases separating them. This CDR3 comprises 15 residues. Germline CDR1 SGHNT, CDR2 YENEEA. CDR3 sequence (DNA): TGTGCCAGCAGCTCTCGCCCTGGGGCCTCAGATACGCAGTATTTT. It translates to CASSSRPGASDTQYF.

The chain couples TRBV28 to TRBJ1-5; 7 bases line up with TRBD1. Unmatched junction bases numbered 6, after V lost 6 bases and J lost 7 bases. CDR1 MDHEN and CDR2 SYDVKM come from the germline V gene. The CDR3 is 13 amino acids. CDR3 protein: CASSYPRGQPQHF. CDR3 nucleotides: TGTGCCAGCAGCTACCCCAGGGGGCAGCCCCAGCATTTT.

Written as DNA, the CDR3 is TGTGCCACCCGGGAGCGGGAGGCCTACGAGCAGTACTTC. Translation: CATREREAYEQYF. V usage is TRBV15 and J usage is TRBJ2-7; TRBD2 matches 9 bases. CDR3 length: 13 amino acids. V lost 8 bases, J lost 2 bases, and 4 bases stayed unmatched. Germline V CDR1 and CDR2: LNHNV, YYDKDF (reference sequence).

This rearrangement joins TRBV9 to TRBJ1-5; 9 nucleotides align to TRBD1. Germline CDR1 SGDLS, CDR2 YYNGEE. Losses at the gene ends were 4 bases for V and 4 bases for J; bases not matched to a gene: 6. This CDR3 region has 15 residues. The CDR3 loop reads CASSPRQGENQPQHF. CDR3 coding DNA: TGTGCCAGCAGCCCAAGACAGGGGGAGAATCAGCCCCAGCATTTT.

This chain connects TRBV14 to TRBJ2-7; no firm D call. The V end lost 3 bases, the J end lost 1 base, and 4 bases lay between the germline ends. CDR1 is SGHDN and CDR2 is FVKESK in the germline V gene. The length of the CDR3 is 12 residues. The CDR3 sequence is CASSHSSYEQYF. The CDR3 DNA follows: TGTGCCAGCAGCCACAGTTCCTACGAGCAGTACTTC.

V is TRBV7-8 and J is TRBJ1-5, with 8 positions matching TRBD1. V lost 5 bases, J lost 3 bases, and 9 bases stayed unmatched. The CDR3 extends over 16 amino acids. Germline V gene lookup returns CDR1 SGHVS and CDR2 FQNEAQ. The CDR3 sequence is CASSPWQDRANQPQHF. CDR3 DNA sequence: TGTGCCAGCAGCCCCTGGCAGGACAGGGCCAATCAGCCCCAGCATTTT.

A word on this clone: This CDR3 is also generated by other DNA sequences in the sample. The V and J genes are TRBV20-1 and TRBJ2-5; unclear D gene. This CDR3 has 10 residues. Trimming stripped 3 bases from V and 5 bases from J, with 4 bases between. CDR1 is DFQATT and CDR2 is SNEGSKA in the germline V gene (reference sequence). The CDR3 region is CSASQETQYF. CDR3 sequence (DNA): TGCAGTGCTAGTCAGGAGACCCAGTACTTC.

V usage is TRBV7-8 and J usage is TRBJ2-1; perhaps TRBD1 as D (6 bases). The V end was cut by 1 base, the J end by 5 bases, with 12 bases between. Germline V gives CDR1 SGHVS, CDR2 FQNEAQ. The CDR3 has 15 residues. The CDR3 DNA sequence: TGTGCCAGCAGCTTAGGAGGGGGTTTCGACAATGAGCAGTTCTTC. This sequence encodes CASSLGGGFDNEQFF.

V is TRBV7-2 and J is TRBJ1-3; D is unclear. Trimming stripped 5 bases from V and 0 bases from J, with 14 bases between. Germline V gene lookup returns CDR1 SGHTA and CDR2 FQGNSA. The CDR3 length is 16 residues. The CDR3 reads CASSRYSLLSGNTIYF. CDR3 DNA sequence: TGTGCCAGCAGCAGATACAGCCTCCTCTCTGGAAACACCATATATTTT.

This clone is a singleton in its sample. This sequence joins TRBV5-1 and TRBJ2-5, with 8 bases that match TRBD1. The CDR3 loop spans 15 amino acids. Germline values: CDR1 SGHRS, CDR2 YFSETQ. Losses at the gene ends were 0 bases for V and 4 bases for J; bases not matched to a gene: 5. The CDR3 here is CASSLGIGQGETQYF. The CDR3 coding sequence is TGCGCCAGCAGCTTGGGCATCGGACAGGGAGAGACCCAGTACTTC.

Of note for this clone: Its ends do not fully match the called genes, so a read error is possible. The chain carries TRBV5-7 and TRBJ2-3; TRBD2 agrees at 7 bases. TRBV5-7 is filed as an ORF, its function uncertain. The CDR3 sequence is 15 residues long. CDR3 in amino acids: CASTLGTRGRDTQYF. The DNA for the CDR3 is TGTGCCAGCACCTTGGGGACTCGCGGGAGAGATACGCAGTATTTT.

The rearrangement joins TRBV5-6 to TRBJ2-3, with 8 bases lining up with TRBD2. The V and J ends lost 0 bases and 3 bases, in that order; junction bases with no gene match: 6. CDR3 size: 16 residues. Germline CDR1 and CDR2: SGHDT and YYEEEE. Written as DNA, the CDR3 is TGTGCCAGCAGCTTGGAGGCGGGGGGTGGGACAGATACGCAGTATTTT. It yields the protein CASSLEAGGGTDTQYF.

The chain recombines TRBV7-2 with TRBJ2-3, with TRBD2 matching over 8 bases. Germline V gene data show CDR1 as SGHTA and CDR2 as FQGNSA. This CDR3 is built from 16 residues. V dropped 5 bases and J dropped 3; count of bases not matched to a gene: 10. This CDR3 reads CASSPRAGDGTDTQYF. The CDR3, as DNA: TGTGCCAGCAGCCCTAGAGCGGGAGACGGGACAGATACGCAGTATTTT. The variable domain in full, with the rest retrieved from reference TRBV7-2 and TRBJ2-3, is GAGVSQSPSNKVTEKGKDVELRCDPISGHTALYWYRQSLGQGLEFLIYFQGNSAPDKSGLPSDRFSAERTGGSVSTLTIQRTQQEDSAVYLCASSPRAGDGTDTQYFGPGTRLTVL.

This rearrangement joins TRBV10-3 to TRBJ1-1; D is ambiguous. There are 11 residues in the CDR3. V was cut by 10 bases and J by 2 bases, with 8 bases left in between. From germline, CDR1 is ENHRY and CDR2 SYGVKD. The CDR3 nucleotides read TGTGCCACCTCCAGAAACACTGAAGCTTTCTTT. This gives the protein CATSRNTEAFF.

Only a few counts were recorded for this clone. The V gene is TRBV5-1, the J gene TRBJ1-2; TRBD1 agrees at 10 bases. This CDR3 region has 15 residues. V dropped 0 bases and J dropped 6; count of bases not matched to a gene: 5. Germline CDR1 reads SGHRS; CDR2 reads YFSETQ. The CDR3: CASSLGQGARDGYTF. As DNA, the CDR3 is TGCGCCAGCAGCTTGGGACAGGGGGCCAGGGATGGCTACACCTTC. Filled out from reference TRBV5-1 and TRBJ1-2, the complete variable domain reads KAGVTQTPRYLIKTRGQQVTLSCSPISGHRSVSWYQQTPGQGLQFLFEYFSETQRNKGNFPGRFSGRQFSNSRSEMNVSTLELGDSALYLCASSLGQGARDGYTFGSGTRLTVV.